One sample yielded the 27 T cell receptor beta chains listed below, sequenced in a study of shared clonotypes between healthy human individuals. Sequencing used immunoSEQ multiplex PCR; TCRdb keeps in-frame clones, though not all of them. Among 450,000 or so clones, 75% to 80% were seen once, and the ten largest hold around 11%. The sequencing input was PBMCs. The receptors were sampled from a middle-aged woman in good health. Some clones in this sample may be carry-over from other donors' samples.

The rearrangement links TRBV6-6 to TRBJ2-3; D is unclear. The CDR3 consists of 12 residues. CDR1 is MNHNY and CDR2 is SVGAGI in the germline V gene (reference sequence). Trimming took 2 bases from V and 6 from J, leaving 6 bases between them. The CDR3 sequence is CASSYRLDTQYF. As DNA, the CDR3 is TGTGCCAGCAGTTACAGGCTGGATACGCAGTATTTT.

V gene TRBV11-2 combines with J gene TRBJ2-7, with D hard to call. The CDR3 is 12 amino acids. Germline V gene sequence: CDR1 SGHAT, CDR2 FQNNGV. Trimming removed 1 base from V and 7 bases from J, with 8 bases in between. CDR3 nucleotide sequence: TGTGCCAGCAGCTTAGGGGTTGGGGAGCAGTACTTC. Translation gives CASSLGVGEQYF.

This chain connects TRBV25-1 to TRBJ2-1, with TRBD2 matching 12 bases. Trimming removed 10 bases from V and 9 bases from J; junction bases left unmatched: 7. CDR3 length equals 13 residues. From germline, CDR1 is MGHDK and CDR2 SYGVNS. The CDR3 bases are TGTGCCACCCTAGCGGGAGGGCCGAGTGAGCAGTTCTTC. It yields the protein CATLAGGPSEQFF.

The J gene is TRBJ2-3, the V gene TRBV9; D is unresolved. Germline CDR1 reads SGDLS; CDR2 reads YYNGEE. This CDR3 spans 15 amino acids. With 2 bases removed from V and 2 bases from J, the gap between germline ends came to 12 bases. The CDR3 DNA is TGTGCCAGCAGCGTTTCATCCCGGCCCACAGATACGCAGTATTTT. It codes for CASSVSSRPTDTQYF.

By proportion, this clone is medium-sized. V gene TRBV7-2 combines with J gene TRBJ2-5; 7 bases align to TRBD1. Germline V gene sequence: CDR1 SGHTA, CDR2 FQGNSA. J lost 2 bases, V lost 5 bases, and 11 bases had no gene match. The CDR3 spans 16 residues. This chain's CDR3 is CASSTTGVGPQETQYF. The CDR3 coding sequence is TGTGCCAGCAGCACCACAGGGGTGGGGCCTCAAGAGACCCAGTACTTC. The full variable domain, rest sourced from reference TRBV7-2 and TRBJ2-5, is GAGVSQSPSNKVTEKGKDVELRCDPISGHTALYWYRQSLGQGLEFLIYFQGNSAPDKSGLPSDRFSAERTGGSVSTLTIQRTQQEDSAVYLCASSTTGVGPQETQYFGPGTRLLVL.

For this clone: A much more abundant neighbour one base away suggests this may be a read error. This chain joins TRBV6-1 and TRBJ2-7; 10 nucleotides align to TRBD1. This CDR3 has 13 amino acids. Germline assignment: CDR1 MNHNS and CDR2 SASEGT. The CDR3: CASSVGQGFEQCF. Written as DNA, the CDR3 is TGTGCCAGCAGTGTGGGACAGGGGTTCGAGCAGTGCTTC.

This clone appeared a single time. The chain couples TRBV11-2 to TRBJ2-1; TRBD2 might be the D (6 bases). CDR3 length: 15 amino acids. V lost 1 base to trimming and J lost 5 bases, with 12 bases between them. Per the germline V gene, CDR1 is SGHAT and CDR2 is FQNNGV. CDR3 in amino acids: CASSLGSSGHNEQFF. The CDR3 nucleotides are TGTGCCAGCAGCTTAGGGAGTAGCGGTCACAATGAGCAGTTCTTC.

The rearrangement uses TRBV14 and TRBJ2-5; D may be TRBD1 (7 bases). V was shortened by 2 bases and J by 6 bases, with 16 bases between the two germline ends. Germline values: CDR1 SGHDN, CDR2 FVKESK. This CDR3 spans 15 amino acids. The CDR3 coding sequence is TGTGCCAGCAGCCAAAGGGCAGGGGGGCCAAAGACCCAGTACTTC. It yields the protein CASSQRAGGPKTQYF.

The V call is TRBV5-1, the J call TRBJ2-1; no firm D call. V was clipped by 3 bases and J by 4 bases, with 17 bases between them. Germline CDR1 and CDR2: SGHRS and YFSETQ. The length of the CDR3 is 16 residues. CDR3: CASSSQGQLGYNEQFF. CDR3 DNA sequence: TGCGCCAGCAGCTCCCAAGGTCAACTGGGGTACAATGAGCAGTTCTTC.

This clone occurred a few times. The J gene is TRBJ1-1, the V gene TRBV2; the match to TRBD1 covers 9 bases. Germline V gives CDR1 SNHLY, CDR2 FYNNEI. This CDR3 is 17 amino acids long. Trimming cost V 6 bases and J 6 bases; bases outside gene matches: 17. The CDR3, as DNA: TGTGCCAGCAGCCTCAGGCGGGACAGGGCAGGATTATCTGAAGCTTTCTTT. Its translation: CASSLRRDRAGLSEAFF.

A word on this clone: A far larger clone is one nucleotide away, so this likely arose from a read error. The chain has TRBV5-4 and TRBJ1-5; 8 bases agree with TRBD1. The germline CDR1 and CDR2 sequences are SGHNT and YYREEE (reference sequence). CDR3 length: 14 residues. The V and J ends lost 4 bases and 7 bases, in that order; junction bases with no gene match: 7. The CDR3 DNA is TGTGCCAGCAGCCAGGACAGGGCGAAACAGCCCCAGCATTTT. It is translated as CASSQDRAKQPQHF.

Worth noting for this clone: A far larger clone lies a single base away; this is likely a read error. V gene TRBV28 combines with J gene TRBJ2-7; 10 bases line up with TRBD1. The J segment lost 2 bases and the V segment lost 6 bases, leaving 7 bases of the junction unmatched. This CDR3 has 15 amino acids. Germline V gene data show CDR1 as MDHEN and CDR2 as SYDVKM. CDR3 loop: CASSGTGAAAYEQYF. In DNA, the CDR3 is TGTGCCAGCAGCGGGACAGGGGCGGCTGCCTACGAGCAGTACTTC.

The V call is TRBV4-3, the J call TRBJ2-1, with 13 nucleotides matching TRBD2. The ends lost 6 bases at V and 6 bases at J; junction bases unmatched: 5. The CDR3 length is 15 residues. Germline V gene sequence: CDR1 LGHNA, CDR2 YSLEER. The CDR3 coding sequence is TGCGCCAGCAGGCCTACTAGCGGGAGGGTCAATGAGCAGTTCTTC. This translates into CASRPTSGRVNEQFF.

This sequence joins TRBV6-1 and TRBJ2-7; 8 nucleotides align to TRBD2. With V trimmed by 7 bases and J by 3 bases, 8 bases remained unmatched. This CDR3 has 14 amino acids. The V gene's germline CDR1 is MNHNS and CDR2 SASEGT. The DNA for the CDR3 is TGTGCCAGCACCCCCAGCGGGAGAATCTACGAGCAGTACTTC. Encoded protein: CASTPSGRIYEQYF.

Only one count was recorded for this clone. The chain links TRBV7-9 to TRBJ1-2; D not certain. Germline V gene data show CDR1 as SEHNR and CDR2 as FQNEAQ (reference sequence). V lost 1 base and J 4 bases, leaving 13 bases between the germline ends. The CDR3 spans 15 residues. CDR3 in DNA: TGTGCCAGCAGCTTAGGGTTTCAGGATATCTATGGCTACACCTTC. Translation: CASSLGFQDIYGYTF.

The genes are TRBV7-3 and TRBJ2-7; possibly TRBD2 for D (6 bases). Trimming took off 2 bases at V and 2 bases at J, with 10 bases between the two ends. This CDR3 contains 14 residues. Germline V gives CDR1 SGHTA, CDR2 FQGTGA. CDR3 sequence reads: CASSLYGGAYEQYF. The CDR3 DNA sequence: TGTGCCAGCAGCTTATACGGCGGGGCCTACGAGCAGTACTTC.

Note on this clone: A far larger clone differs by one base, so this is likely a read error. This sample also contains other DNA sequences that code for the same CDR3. Here the CDR3 reads CASSQDGARGDIQYF. DNA for the CDR3: TGCGCCAGCAGCCAAGATGGGGCGCGCGGGGACATCCAGTACTTC. The chain carries TRBV4-3 and TRBJ2-4; D possibly matches TRBD1 or TRBD2 (6 bases each). Germline CDR1 is LGHNA and CDR2 is YSLEER. The length of the CDR3 is 15 residues.

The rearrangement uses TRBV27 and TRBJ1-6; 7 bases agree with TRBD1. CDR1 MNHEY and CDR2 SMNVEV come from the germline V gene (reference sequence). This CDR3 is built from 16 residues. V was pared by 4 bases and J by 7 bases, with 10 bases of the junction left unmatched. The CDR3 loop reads CASSSSGTVINSPLHF. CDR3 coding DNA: TGTGCCAGCAGTTCCTCCGGGACAGTCATCAATTCACCCCTCCACTTT.

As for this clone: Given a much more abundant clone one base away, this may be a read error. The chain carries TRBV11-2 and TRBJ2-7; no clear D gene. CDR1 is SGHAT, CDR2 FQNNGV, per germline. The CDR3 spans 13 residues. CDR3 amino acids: CAGSLGPKSEQYF. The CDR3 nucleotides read TGTGCCGGCAGCTTAGGCCCGAAGTCGGAGCAGTACTTC.

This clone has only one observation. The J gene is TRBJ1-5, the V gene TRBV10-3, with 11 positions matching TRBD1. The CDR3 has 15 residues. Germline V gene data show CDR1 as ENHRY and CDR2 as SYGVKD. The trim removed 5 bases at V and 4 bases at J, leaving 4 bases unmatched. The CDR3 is CAISPGQGENQPQHF. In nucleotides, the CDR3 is TGTGCCATCAGTCCGGGACAGGGGGAAAATCAGCCCCAGCATTTT.

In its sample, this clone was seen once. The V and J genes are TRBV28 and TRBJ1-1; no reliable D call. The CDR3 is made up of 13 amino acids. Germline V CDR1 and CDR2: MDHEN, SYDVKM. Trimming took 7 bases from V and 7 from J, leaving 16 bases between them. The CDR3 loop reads CASTLGREFEAFF. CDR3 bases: TGTGCCAGCACCTTGGGGAGGGAATTTGAAGCTTTCTTT.

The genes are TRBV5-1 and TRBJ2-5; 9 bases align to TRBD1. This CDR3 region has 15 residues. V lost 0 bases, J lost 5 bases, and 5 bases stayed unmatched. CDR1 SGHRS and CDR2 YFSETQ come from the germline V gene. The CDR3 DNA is TGCGCCAGCAGCTTGGACTTGGGGACAGGGGAGACCCAGTACTTC. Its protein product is CASSLDLGTGETQYF. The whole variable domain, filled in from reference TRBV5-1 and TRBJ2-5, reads KAGVTQTPRYLIKTRGQQVTLSCSPISGHRSVSWYQQTPGQGLQFLFEYFSETQRNKGNFPGRFSGRQFSNSRSEMNVSTLELGDSALYLCASSLDLGTGETQYFGPGTRLLVL.

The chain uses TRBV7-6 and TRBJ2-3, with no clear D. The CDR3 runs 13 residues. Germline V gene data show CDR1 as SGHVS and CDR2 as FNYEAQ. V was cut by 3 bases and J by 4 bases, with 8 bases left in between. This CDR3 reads CASSFELADTQYF. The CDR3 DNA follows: TGTGCCAGCAGCTTCGAACTGGCAGATACGCAGTATTTT.

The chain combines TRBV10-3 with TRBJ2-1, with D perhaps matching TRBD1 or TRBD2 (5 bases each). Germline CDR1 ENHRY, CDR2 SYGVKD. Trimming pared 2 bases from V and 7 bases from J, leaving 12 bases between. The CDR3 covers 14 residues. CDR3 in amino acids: CAISEKNEGNEQFF. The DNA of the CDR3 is TGTGCCATCAGTGAGAAGAACGAGGGGAATGAGCAGTTCTTC.

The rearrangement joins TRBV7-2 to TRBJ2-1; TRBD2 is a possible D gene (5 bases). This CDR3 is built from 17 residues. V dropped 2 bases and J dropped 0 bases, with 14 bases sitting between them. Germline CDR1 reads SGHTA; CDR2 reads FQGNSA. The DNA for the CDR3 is TGTGCCAGCAGCTTACCTTCGGACTCCTTCTCCTACAATGAGCAGTTCTTC. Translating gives CASSLPSDSFSYNEQFF.

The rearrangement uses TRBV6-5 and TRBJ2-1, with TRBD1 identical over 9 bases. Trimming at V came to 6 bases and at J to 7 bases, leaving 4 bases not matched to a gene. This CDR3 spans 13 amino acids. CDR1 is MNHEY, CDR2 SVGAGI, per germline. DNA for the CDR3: TGTGCCAGCAGAAGGACAGGGGAGAATGAGCAGTTCTTC. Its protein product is CASRRTGENEQFF.

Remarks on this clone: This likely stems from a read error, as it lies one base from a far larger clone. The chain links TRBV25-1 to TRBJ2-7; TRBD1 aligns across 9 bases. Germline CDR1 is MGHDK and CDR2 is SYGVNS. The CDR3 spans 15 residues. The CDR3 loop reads CASSDMDRGLYGQYF. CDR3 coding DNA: TGTGCCAGCAGTGATATGGACAGGGGTCTCTACGGGCAGTACTTC.